The 17 T cell receptor beta chains given below trace back to one sample, sequenced in a study of blood T cell repertoires in COVID-19. Produced via immunoSEQ multiplex PCR; TCRdb's table is partial and in-frame only. Of 200,000 or so clones listed, about 86% are singletons. Sequenced input: peripheral blood. These receptors were obtained from a man under 40 with active or convalescent COVID-19.

The chain uses TRBV4-3 and TRBJ1-4, with a possible D match to TRBD1 (5 bases). Germline assignment: CDR1 LGHNA and CDR2 YSLEER. This CDR3 is 15 amino acids long. V was cut by 3 bases and J by 8 bases, with 16 bases left in between. This CDR3 reads CASSHSPGGREKLFF. CDR3 in DNA: TGCGCCAGCAGCCACTCCCCCGGGGGGAGGGAAAAACTGTTTTTT.

The rearrangement links TRBV15 to TRBJ1-5, with 7 bases aligning to TRBD1. The germline V gene encodes CDR1 LNHNV and CDR2 YYDKDF (reference sequence). Trimming cost V 5 bases and J 0 bases; bases outside gene matches: 4. This CDR3 is 15 amino acids long. The CDR3 region is CATSGGQFSNQPQHF. Written as DNA, the CDR3 is TGTGCCACCAGCGGGGGACAGTTTAGCAATCAGCCCCAGCATTTT.

The V gene is TRBV6-1, the J gene TRBJ1-5; D not resolved. V was shortened by 0 bases and J by 3 bases, with 9 bases between the two germline ends. Germline loops: CDR1 MNHNS, CDR2 SASEGT. The CDR3 sequence is 15 residues long. This chain's CDR3 is CASSEALQPNQPQHF. The CDR3 nucleotides are TGTGCCAGCAGTGAAGCTTTACAGCCCAATCAGCCCCAGCATTTT.

The rearrangement uses TRBV7-8 and TRBJ1-4, with D unresolved. Trimming pared 5 bases from V and 6 bases from J, leaving 19 bases between. The germline V gene encodes CDR1 SGHVS and CDR2 FQNEAQ. The CDR3 spans 16 residues. In nucleotides, the CDR3 is TGTGCCAGCAGCCCGCCGGACGCGAGCGGGGATGAAAAACTGTTTTTT. Its translation is CASSPPDASGDEKLFF.

The chain carries TRBV6-5 and TRBJ1-5; 10 bases fit TRBD1. The CDR3 spans 14 residues. Germline CDR1 MNHEY, CDR2 SVGAGI. The V segment lost 5 bases and the J segment 6 bases; nucleotides outside the gene matches: 4. The CDR3 loop reads CASSPGQGIQPQHF. The DNA for the CDR3 is TGTGCCAGCAGTCCGGGACAGGGGATTCAGCCCCAGCATTTT.

The rearrangement uses TRBV7-9 and TRBJ2-6, with 7 bases identical to TRBD1. Trimming cost V 2 bases and J 0 bases; bases outside gene matches: 10. The CDR3 is 19 amino acids. Germline V gene data show CDR1 as SEHNR and CDR2 as FQNEAQ (reference sequence). This CDR3 is CASSLLSGQEFSGANVLTF. The CDR3 nucleotides are TGTGCCAGCAGCTTACTATCCGGACAGGAGTTCTCTGGGGCCAACGTCCTGACTTTC.

The V and J genes are TRBV6-2 or TRBV6-3 and TRBJ2-1, with 8 bases lining up with TRBD2. J lost 0 bases, V lost 2 bases, and 0 bases had no gene match. Germline V gene data show CDR1 as MNHEY and CDR2 as SVGEGT. This CDR3 spans 15 amino acids. The CDR3 region has the DNA TGTGCCAGCAGTTACCGGGAGGGCTCCTACAATGAGCAGTTCTTC. This translates into CASSYREGSYNEQFF.

The chain combines TRBV2 with TRBJ1-3; D is perhaps TRBD1 (6 bases). CDR1 is SNHLY and CDR2 is FYNNEI in the germline V gene. The V end was cut by 6 bases, the J end by 2 bases, with 11 bases between. CDR3 length: 14 residues. The CDR3 protein is CASRAGGPGNTIYF. The CDR3, as DNA: TGTGCCAGCAGGGCCGGGGGGCCTGGAAACACCATATATTTT. The variable domain in full, completed from reference TRBV2 and TRBJ1-3, reads EPEVTQTPSHQVTQMGQEVILRCVPISNHLYFYWYRQILGQKVEFLVSFYNNEISEKSEIFDDQFSVERPDGSNFTLKIRSTKLEDSAMYFCASRAGGPGNTIYFGEGSWLTVV.

The chain uses TRBV19 and TRBJ2-1, with TRBD1 identical over 7 bases. The CDR3 consists of 13 residues. The V and J ends lost 3 bases and 7 bases, in that order; junction bases with no gene match: 3. Per germline, CDR1 LNHDA and CDR2 SQIVND (reference sequence). DNA for the CDR3: TGTGCCAGTAGTATCACAGGGGCGAATGAGCAGTTCTTC. Its protein product is CASSITGANEQFF.

The chain couples TRBV28 to TRBJ2-2; 8 positions agree with TRBD1. Germline assignment: CDR1 MDHEN and CDR2 SYDVKM. V lost 6 bases, J lost 1 base, and 7 bases stayed unmatched. The CDR3 spans 16 residues. The CDR3 DNA sequence: TGTGCCAGCAGCCTGGCCGGGACAGGGAACACCGGGGAGCTGTTTTTT. As protein: CASSLAGTGNTGELFF.

The chain carries TRBV10-3 and TRBJ1-1; D is ambiguous. The CDR3 sequence is 15 residues long. V lost 0 bases and J 4 bases, leaving 12 bases between the germline ends. Germline V CDR1 and CDR2: ENHRY, SYGVKD. The CDR3 loop is CAISESIGRVTEAFF. DNA for the CDR3: TGTGCCATCAGTGAGTCTATCGGGCGGGTCACTGAAGCTTTCTTT.

This rearrangement joins TRBV28 to TRBJ2-7; no reliable D call. The V gene lost 5 bases and the J gene lost 3 bases, with 14 bases spanning the gap. The V gene's germline CDR1 is MDHEN and CDR2 SYDVKM. The CDR3 totals 14 residues. CDR3 residues: CASSPSVDIYEQYV. The CDR3 DNA reads TGTGCCAGCAGTCCCTCGGTTGACATCTACGAGCAGTACGTC.

The CDR3 sequence: CASSRSTGDHNSPLHF. The CDR3 DNA is TGCGCCAGCAGCAGGTCAACAGGGGACCATAATTCACCCCTCCACTTT. The chain links TRBV5-1 to TRBJ1-6; 7 bases line up with TRBD1. CDR1 SGHRS and CDR2 YFSETQ come from the germline V gene. The CDR3 spans 16 residues. V gave up 4 bases and J gave up 5 bases; unmatched junction bases: 9. Full variable domain (remainder filled in from reference TRBV5-1 and TRBJ1-6): KAGVTQTPRYLIKTRGQQVTLSCSPISGHRSVSWYQQTPGQGLQFLFEYFSETQRNKGNFPGRFSGRQFSNSRSEMNVSTLELGDSALYLCASSRSTGDHNSPLHFGNGTRLTVT.

V gene TRBV6-5 combines with J gene TRBJ2-3, with TRBD2 identical over 10 bases. V gave up 8 bases and J gave up 2 bases; unmatched junction bases: 7. CDR3 length equals 15 residues. Germline assignment: CDR1 MNHEY and CDR2 SVGAGI. The CDR3 here is CASSDSGGHTDTQYF. The CDR3 bases are TGTGCCAGCTCAGATAGCGGGGGGCACACAGATACGCAGTATTTT.

This clone is classed as medium-sized. The chain has TRBV5-4 and TRBJ2-1; 8 bases align to TRBD2. The V and J ends lost 0 bases and 4 bases, in that order; junction bases with no gene match: 3. The CDR3 consists of 15 residues. CDR1 SGHNT and CDR2 YYREEE come from the germline V gene (reference sequence). CDR3 sequence: CASSLAGTRYNEQFF. As DNA, the CDR3 is TGTGCCAGCAGCTTGGCAGGGACTAGGTACAATGAGCAGTTCTTC.

This chain links TRBV10-2 with TRBJ2-7; TRBD1 matches at 7 bases. There are 13 residues in the CDR3. The V gene end was trimmed by 6 bases and the J gene end by 3 bases; junction bases not matched to a gene: 5. Germline CDR1 and CDR2: WSHSY and SAAADI. The CDR3 DNA is TGCGCCAGCAGAGAAAGGGACAGCTACGAGCAGTACTTC. Translated: CASRERDSYEQYF.

In regard to this clone: In the same sample, other DNA sequences code for this CDR3. The V and J genes are TRBV30 and TRBJ1-2, with unresolved D. The germline CDR1 and CDR2 sequences are GTSNPN and SVGIG (reference sequence). V shed 3 bases and J shed 8 bases, with 7 bases lying between them. This CDR3 spans 10 amino acids. The CDR3 spells CAWRAVGYTF. The CDR3, as DNA: TGTGCCTGGAGGGCCGTAGGCTACACCTTC.